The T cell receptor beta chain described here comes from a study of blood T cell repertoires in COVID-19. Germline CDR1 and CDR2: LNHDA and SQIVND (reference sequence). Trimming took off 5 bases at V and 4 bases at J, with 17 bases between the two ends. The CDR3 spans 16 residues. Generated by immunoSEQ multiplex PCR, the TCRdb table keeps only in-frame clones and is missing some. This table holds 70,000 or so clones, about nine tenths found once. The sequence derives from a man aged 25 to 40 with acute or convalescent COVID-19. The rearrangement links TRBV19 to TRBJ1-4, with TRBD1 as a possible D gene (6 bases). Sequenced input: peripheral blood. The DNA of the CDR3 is TGTGCCAGTAGTGCCCTGCGCAGGGGATATAATGAAAAACTGTTTTTT. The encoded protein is CASSALRRGYNEKLFF.